This T cell receptor beta chain stems from a study of post-analysis software for immune sequencing data (dated by TCRdb to the mid-2010s). Broadly, across the study: Recorded disease courses included relapsing-remitting, secondary progressive and progressive-relapsing multiple sclerosis, with some patients lacking subtype annotation. The patient repertoires were compared against 11 previously published healthy control repertoires obtained from donors aged about 6 to 28 years. A subset of samples was prepared in parallel using single-end sample barcoding, then pooled and co-amplified after Illumina adapter ligation. On the study overall, not on this receptor specifically: Direct clustering with F measure showed strong co-clustering of samples prepared in the same batch, prompting a batch-effect correction. Significantly higher frequencies in patients than in controls were found for a few TRBV segments, including TRBV5-6, TRBV5-1 and TRBV20-1. Compared with controls, multiple sclerosis patients had significantly lower normalized Chao1 diversity, a finding suggesting substantial peripheral T-cell clonal expansion. The control group was slightly older than the multiple sclerosis patient group.

The junction shows trimming of 3 bases on V and 5 bases on J, plus 14 bases between the germline ends. Taken from cysteine to phenylalanine, the CDR3 has 14 residues. Only the CDR3 DNA stays, 42 bases, in frame from base 1. The germline V gene (reference sequence) yields DFQATT for CDR1 and SNEGSKA for CDR2. Library preparation employed PCR. The run used an Illumina HiSeq 2500. To reduce PCR and sequencing biases, unique molecular identifiers were built into the TCR beta cDNA libraries. Approximately 500,000 cDNA molecules were obtained for every 1 to 10 million input T cells, so each molecule roughly corresponded to one T cell. The patient libraries were prepared and sequenced using the same protocol as the earlier healthy control dataset. Samples belonging to the same batch were prepared together, multiplexed and sequenced on a shared HiSeq lane. In the source study's methods: Raw barcoded reads were processed with MIGEC, and single-read molecular identifier groups were discarded before consensus assembly and CDR3 extraction. VDJtools was used for post-analysis of the clonotype tables, and diversity was normalized by down-sampling every dataset to the size of the smallest sample. To correct batch-related cross-sample contamination, repertoire overlap clustering matched CDR3 amino acid sequences but not nucleotide sequences. Through fastp at Q25 and MiXCR, TCRdb rebuilt clones from the public reads, retaining in-frame beta chains. Each entry is one CDR3 protein sequence, shown with its most common DNA and genes. The V and J calls were determined by TCRdb, not by the authors. In this sample the table shows about half a million distinct CDR3 sequences, approximately 34% of which occur a single time. The top ten clones comprise around 6% of the sample.

A remark on this clonotype: Its binding antigen is unknown. The record has no base qualities; no much larger clone is one base away.

To demonstrate the VDJtools post-analysis software, the study profiled TCR beta repertoires from the peripheral blood of about a dozen young patients with multiple sclerosis. The multiple sclerosis patients were children and adolescents ranging in age from roughly 6 to 15 years. The source is a girl aged 2-17 years with multiple sclerosis. Sequenced: blood. The chain employs TRBV20-1 and TRBJ1-5, and TRBD1 may be the D gene, going by 5 matching bases. In nucleotide form, the sequence is TGCAGTGCTAGGAGGGGAGGCCAGGATCAGCCCCAGCATTTT. It encodes CSARRGGQDQPQHF.